Detailed here is one T cell receptor beta chain. Its antigen is not identified. The data originate from a study of vaccination and CD4 T cells after COVID-19. Trimming took 0 bases from V and 2 from J, leaving 9 bases between them. Germline V CDR1 and CDR2: MGHRA, YSYEKL. This CDR3 is built from 15 residues. The study sequenced cultured CD4+ T cell DNA using the Oncomine TCR Beta short-read assay. TCRdb reprocessed the PCR reads with MiXCR, giving one entry per CDR3 protein. The sample shows thousands of distinct CDR3 sequences, roughly 70% of them seen only once. As for treatment: approximately 10-day PBMC culture with coronavirus spike peptide pools or control peptides (ViraFEST assay).

The sample comprised CD4+ T cells from blood, cultured in vitro. This chain links TRBV4-1 with TRBJ2-3; no definite D call. The source of this sequence is a human donor who had recovered from COVID-19. CDR3 sequence reads: CASSQDRRATDTQYF. The CDR3, as DNA: TGCGCCAGCAGCCAAGATCGTCGGGCCACAGATACGCAGTATTTT.